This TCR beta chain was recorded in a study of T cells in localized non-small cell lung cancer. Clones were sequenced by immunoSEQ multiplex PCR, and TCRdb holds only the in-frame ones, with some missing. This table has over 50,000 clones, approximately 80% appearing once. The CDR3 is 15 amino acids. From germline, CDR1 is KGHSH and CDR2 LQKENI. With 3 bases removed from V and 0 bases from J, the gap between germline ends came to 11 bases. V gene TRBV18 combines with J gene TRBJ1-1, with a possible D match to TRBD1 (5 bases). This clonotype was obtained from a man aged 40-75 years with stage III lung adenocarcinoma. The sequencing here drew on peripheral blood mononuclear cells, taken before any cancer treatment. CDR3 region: CASSPTRDLNTEAFF. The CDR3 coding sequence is TGTGCCAGCTCACCGACGAGGGACTTGAACACTGAAGCTTTCTTT.